The source of this T cell receptor (beta chain) is a study of breast tumors, draining lymph nodes, adjacent tissues (dated by TCRdb to the mid-2010s). Study-level background: Breast cancer patients provided tumor, adjacent nontumor tissue and axillary lymph nodes, and the study compared the TCR beta repertoires across these three sources. In human breast cancer, the study set out to assess how tumor, surrounding tissue and draining lymph node repertoires relate to one another and whether T cells might be exchanged between them.

The germline V gene gives CDR1 as MNHNS and CDR2 as SASEGT. Trimming costs V 8 bases and J 0 bases, and their ends lie 7 bases apart. Including the terminal cysteine and phenylalanine, the CDR3 comprises 12 residues. Kept here is only the CDR3 DNA, which spans 36 bases and is read in frame from base 1. TCRdb lists the instrument as Illumina HiSeq 2000. TCR beta chain libraries were generated by multiplex PCR amplification. High-throughput sequencing was used to analyze the amplified TCR beta chain products. TCRdb passed the public sequencing reads through fastp at Q25 and MiXCR, retaining productive beta sequences. Records with the same CDR3 protein are collapsed into one entry carrying the most frequent genes and DNA. This sample gives approximately 300,000 distinct CDR3 sequences in total; 30% of them show up just once. Of the sample, around 1% is held by the ten largest clones. The research as a whole found: In luminal-like breast cancer, tumor and nontumor tissue repertoires resembled each other significantly more than in basal-like breast cancer. A scenario in which most tumor T cells derive from the lymph node and then expand within tumor tissue was judged to be consistent with the data. Tumor T-cell repertoires showed less diversity than lymph node repertoires and more diversity than nontumor tissue repertoires, and tumor T-cell repertoires showed preferential V and J gene usage. Rather than being directly demonstrated, the conclusion that tumor T cells originate in lymph nodes was presented as consistent with a hypothesis.

The lymph node samples were taken from the axillary draining lymph nodes of breast cancer patients. Details on this clonotype: Its antigen target is currently unknown. No much larger clone exists at a distance of one base, and base qualities are not known.

This chain is built from TRBV6-1 and TRBJ1-2, with no reliable assignment of the D segment. Sequences were obtained from axillary lymph node tissue. This TCR derives from a female donor with breast cancer. Some clones in this sample may be carry-over from other donors' samples. The CDR3 here reads CASQEPNYGYTF. In nucleotide form, the sequence is TGTGCCAGCCAGGAACCTAACTATGGCTACACCTTC.